Below are 6 T cell receptor beta chains sequenced from a single sample in a study of beta chain features in type 1 diabetes. Every bit of the isolated RNA underwent reverse transcription, so sequencing read expressed TCRB transcripts. Libraries were prepared by immunoSEQ multiplex PCR; TCRdb keeps only in-frame clonotypes and omits some of them. The data hold nearly 250,000 clones, with over 12% observed a single time. Input material: naive CD4+ T cells from blood. All receptors derive from a woman aged 40 to 49 in good health.

This clone turned up a few times. The chain couples TRBV19 to TRBJ2-1; 9 bases align to TRBD2. This CDR3 spans 15 amino acids. Germline CDR1 and CDR2: LNHDA and SQIVND (reference sequence). After removal of 3 bases from V and 9 bases from J, the junction contained 9 bases not matched to a gene. CDR3 nucleotide sequence: TGTGCCAGTAGTATTCGGGCGGGGGGGCCGGTTGAGCAGTTCTTC. This gives the protein CASSIRAGGPVEQFF.

The chain has TRBV5-1 and TRBJ2-5; 9 bases agree with TRBD2. This CDR3 spans 15 amino acids. The ends lost 4 bases at V and 1 base at J; junction bases unmatched: 5. CDR1 is SGHRS, CDR2 YFSETQ, per germline. The CDR3 protein is CASSTSGGPQETQYF. Written as DNA, the CDR3 is TGCGCCAGCAGCACAAGCGGGGGGCCCCAAGAGACCCAGTACTTC. Together with reference TRBV5-1 and TRBJ2-5, the CDR3 gives the full variable domain: KAGVTQTPRYLIKTRGQQVTLSCSPISGHRSVSWYQQTPGQGLQFLFEYFSETQRNKGNFPGRFSGRQFSNSRSEMNVSTLELGDSALYLCASSTSGGPQETQYFGPGTRLLVL.

The chain combines TRBV7-2 with TRBJ1-6; TRBD1 might be the D (6 bases). This CDR3 comprises 14 residues. Trimming took off 5 bases at V and 7 bases at J, with 12 bases between the two ends. Germline V CDR1 and CDR2: SGHTA, FQGNSA. The CDR3 is CASSHWTVNSPLHF. Here the CDR3 DNA reads TGTGCCAGCAGCCATTGGACAGTGAATTCACCCCTCCACTTT.

This clone turned up a few times. The J gene is TRBJ2-2, the V gene TRBV10-1; D gene ambiguous. V lost 2 bases and J 0 bases, leaving 4 bases between the germline ends. Germline V lookup: CDR1 WNHNN, CDR2 SYGVQD (reference sequence). The CDR3 loop spans 14 amino acids. CDR3 in amino acids: CASSEQANTGELFF. For the CDR3, the DNA is TGCGCCAGCAGTGAGCAGGCGAACACCGGGGAGCTGTTTTTT.

The chain recombines TRBV6-5 with TRBJ1-2; TRBD1 matches 7 bases. The V gene's germline CDR1 is MNHEY and CDR2 SVGAGI. The ends lost 6 bases at V and 4 bases at J; junction bases unmatched: 5. This CDR3 has 13 amino acids. The CDR3 reads CASRPGQIYGYTF. The CDR3 DNA sequence: TGTGCCAGCAGACCGGGACAGATCTATGGCTACACCTTC.

Only a few counts were recorded for this clone. V gene TRBV7-8 combines with J gene TRBJ2-7; 10 nucleotides align to TRBD2. There are 14 residues in the CDR3. V trimming: 1 base; J trimming: 7 bases; junction bases outside the gene matches: 4. Germline CDR1 and CDR2: SGHVS and FQNEAQ. The CDR3 DNA is TGTGCCAGCAGCTTAGTGGGACTAGCGCGGGAGCAGTACTTC. Its protein product is CASSLVGLAREQYF.